Following are 2 T cell receptor beta chains from one sample sequenced in a study of control samples from healthy donors and cancer patients. Clones were sequenced by immunoSEQ multiplex PCR, and TCRdb holds only the in-frame ones, with some missing. Of some 120,000 clones in the sample, about 95% were seen once. Material: blood. These receptors were taken from a man aged 25-45 years in good health.

The chain has TRBV9 and TRBJ1-1; D is unclear. The germline V and J ends were trimmed by 0 bases and 1 base, with 4 bases remaining between them. Germline assignment: CDR1 SGDLS and CDR2 YYNGEE. The CDR3 is made up of 13 amino acids. CDR3 region: CASSVGKNTEAFF. The CDR3, as DNA: TGTGCCAGCAGCGTAGGGAAGAACACTGAAGCTTTCTTT.

The chain couples TRBV23-1 to TRBJ2-7, with TRBD1 matching 7 bases. TRBV23-1 falls under the ORF class, with uncertain function. Trimming took 9 bases from V and 1 from J; bases not matched to a gene: 6. This CDR3 is 13 amino acids long. CDR3 protein: CARDRVTSYEQYF. The CDR3 region has the DNA TGCGCCAGAGACAGGGTGACGTCCTACGAGCAGTACTTC.